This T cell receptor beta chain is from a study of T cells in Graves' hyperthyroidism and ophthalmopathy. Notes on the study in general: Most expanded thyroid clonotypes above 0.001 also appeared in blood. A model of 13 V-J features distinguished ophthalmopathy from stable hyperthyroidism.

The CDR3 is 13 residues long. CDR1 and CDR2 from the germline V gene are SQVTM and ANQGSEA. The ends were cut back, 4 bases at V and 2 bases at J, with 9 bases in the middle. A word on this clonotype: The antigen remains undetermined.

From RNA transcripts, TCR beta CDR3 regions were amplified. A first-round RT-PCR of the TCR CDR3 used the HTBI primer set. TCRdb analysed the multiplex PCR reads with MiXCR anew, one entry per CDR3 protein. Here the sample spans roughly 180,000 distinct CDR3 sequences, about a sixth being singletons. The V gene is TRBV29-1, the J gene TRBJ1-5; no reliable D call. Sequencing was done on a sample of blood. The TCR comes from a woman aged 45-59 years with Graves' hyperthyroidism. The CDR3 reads CSVGVYGNQPQHF. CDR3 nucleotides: TGCAGCGTTGGGGTTTACGGCAATCAGCCCCAGCATTTT.